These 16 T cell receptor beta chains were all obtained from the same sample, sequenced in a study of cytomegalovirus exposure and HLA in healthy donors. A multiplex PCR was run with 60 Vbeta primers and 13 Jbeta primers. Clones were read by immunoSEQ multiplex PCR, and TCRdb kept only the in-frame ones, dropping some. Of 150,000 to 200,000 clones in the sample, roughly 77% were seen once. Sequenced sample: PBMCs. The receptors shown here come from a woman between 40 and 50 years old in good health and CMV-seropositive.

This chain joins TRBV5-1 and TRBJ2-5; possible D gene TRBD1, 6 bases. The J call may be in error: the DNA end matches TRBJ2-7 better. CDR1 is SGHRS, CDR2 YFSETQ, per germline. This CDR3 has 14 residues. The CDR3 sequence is CASSQSTGTYEQYF. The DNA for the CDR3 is TGCGCCAGCAGCCAATCGACAGGTACCTACGAGCAGTACTTC.

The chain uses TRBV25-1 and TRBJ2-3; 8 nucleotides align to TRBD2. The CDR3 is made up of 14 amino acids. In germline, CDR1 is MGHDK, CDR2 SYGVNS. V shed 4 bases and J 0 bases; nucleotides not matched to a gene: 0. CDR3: CASSASGSTDTQYF. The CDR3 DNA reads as TGTGCCAGCAGTGCTAGCGGGAGCACAGATACGCAGTATTTT.

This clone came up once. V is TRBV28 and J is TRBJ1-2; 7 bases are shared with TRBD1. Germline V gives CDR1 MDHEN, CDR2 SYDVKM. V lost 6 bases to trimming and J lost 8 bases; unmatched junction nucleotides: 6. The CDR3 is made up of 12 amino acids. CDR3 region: CASRTGLVGYTF. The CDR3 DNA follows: TGTGCCAGCAGGACAGGGCTCGTAGGCTACACCTTC.

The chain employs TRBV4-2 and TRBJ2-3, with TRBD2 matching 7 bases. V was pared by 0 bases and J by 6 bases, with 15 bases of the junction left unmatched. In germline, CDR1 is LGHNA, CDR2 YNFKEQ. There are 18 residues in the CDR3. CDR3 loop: CASSQEIGAAGALDTQYF. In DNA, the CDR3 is TGTGCCAGCAGCCAAGAAATCGGGGCGGCGGGAGCGTTGGATACGCAGTATTTT.

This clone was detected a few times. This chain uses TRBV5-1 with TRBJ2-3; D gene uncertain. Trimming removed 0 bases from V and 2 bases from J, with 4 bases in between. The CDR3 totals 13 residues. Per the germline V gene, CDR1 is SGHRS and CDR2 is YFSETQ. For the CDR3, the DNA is TGCGCCAGCAGCTTGGACTTCACAGATACGCAGTATTTT. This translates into CASSLDFTDTQYF.

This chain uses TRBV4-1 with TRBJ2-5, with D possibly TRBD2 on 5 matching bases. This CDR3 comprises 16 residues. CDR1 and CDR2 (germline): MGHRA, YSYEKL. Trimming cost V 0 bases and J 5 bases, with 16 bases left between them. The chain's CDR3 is CASSQDPQYPGETQYF. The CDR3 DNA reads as TGCGCCAGCAGCCAAGATCCACAATACCCGGGGGAGACCCAGTACTTC.

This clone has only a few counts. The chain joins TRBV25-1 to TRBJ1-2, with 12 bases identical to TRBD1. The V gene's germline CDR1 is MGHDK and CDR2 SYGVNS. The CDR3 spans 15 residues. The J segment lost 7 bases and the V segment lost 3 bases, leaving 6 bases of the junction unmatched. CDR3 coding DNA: TGTGCCAGCAGTGATCCGGGACAGGGGGCTTTTGGCTACACCTTC. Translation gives CASSDPGQGAFGYTF.

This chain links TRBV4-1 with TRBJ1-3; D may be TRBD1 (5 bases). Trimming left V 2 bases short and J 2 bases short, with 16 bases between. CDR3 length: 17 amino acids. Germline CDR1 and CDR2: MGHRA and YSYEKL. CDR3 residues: CASSQSPAGSAGNTIYF. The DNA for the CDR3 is TGCGCCAGCAGCCAAAGCCCCGCAGGGTCGGCTGGAAACACCATATATTTT.

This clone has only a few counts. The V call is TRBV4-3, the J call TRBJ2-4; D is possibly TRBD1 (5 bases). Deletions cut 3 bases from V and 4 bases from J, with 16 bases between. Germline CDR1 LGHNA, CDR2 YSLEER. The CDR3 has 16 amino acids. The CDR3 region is CASSQSIGALKNIQYF. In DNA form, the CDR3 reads TGCGCCAGCAGCCAGAGCATAGGGGCCCTTAAAAACATTCAGTACTTC.

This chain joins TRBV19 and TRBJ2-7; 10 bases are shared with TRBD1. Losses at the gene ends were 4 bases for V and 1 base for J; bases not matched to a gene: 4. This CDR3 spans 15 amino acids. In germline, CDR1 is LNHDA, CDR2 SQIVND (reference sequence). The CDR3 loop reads CASSTRQGASYEQYF. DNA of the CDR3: TGTGCCAGTAGTACCCGACAGGGGGCATCCTACGAGCAGTACTTC.

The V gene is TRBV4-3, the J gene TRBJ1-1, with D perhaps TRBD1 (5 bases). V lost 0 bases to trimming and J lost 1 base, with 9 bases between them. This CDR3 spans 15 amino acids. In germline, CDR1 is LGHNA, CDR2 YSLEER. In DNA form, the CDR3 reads TGCGCCAGCAGCCAAGATTGGCAGGGGAACACTGAAGCTTTCTTT. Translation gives CASSQDWQGNTEAFF.

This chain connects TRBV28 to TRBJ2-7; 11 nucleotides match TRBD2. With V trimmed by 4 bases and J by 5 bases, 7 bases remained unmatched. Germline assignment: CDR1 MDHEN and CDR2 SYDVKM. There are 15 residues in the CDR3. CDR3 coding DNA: TGTGCCAGCAGTTCTAGCGGGGGGTCTCGTGACGAGCAGTACTTC. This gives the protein CASSSSGGSRDEQYF. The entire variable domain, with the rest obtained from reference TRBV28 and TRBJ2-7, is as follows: DVKVTQSSRYLVKRTGEKVFLECVQDMDHENMFWYRQDPGLGLRLIYFSYDVKMKEKGDIPEGYSVSREKKERFSLILESASTNQTSMYLCASSSSGGSRDEQYFGPGTRLTVT.

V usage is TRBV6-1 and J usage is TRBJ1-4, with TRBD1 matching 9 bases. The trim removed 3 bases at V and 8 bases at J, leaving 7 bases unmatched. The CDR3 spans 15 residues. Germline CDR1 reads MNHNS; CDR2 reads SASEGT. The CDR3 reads CASSESQGAREKLFF. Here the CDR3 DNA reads TGTGCCAGCAGTGAGTCACAGGGGGCTAGGGAAAAACTGTTTTTT.

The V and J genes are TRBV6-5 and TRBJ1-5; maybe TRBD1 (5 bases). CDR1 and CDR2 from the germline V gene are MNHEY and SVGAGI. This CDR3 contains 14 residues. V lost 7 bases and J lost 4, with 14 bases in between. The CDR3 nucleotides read TGTGCCAGCACCAAAAGGGAGGGGAATCAGCCCCAGCATTTT. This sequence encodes CASTKREGNQPQHF.

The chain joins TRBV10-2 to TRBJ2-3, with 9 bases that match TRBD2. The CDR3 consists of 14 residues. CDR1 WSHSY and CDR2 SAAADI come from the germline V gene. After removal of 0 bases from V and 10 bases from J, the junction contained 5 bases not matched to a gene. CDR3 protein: CASSESKREAPQYF. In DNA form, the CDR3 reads TGCGCCAGCAGTGAGTCGAAGCGGGAGGCGCCGCAGTATTTT.

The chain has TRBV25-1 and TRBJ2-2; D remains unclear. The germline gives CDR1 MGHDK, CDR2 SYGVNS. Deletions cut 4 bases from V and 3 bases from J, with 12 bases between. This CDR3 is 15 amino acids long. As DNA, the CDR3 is TGTGCCAGCAGTGTCAATAGCCGAGACACCGGGGAGCTGTTTTTT. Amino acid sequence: CASSVNSRDTGELFF.